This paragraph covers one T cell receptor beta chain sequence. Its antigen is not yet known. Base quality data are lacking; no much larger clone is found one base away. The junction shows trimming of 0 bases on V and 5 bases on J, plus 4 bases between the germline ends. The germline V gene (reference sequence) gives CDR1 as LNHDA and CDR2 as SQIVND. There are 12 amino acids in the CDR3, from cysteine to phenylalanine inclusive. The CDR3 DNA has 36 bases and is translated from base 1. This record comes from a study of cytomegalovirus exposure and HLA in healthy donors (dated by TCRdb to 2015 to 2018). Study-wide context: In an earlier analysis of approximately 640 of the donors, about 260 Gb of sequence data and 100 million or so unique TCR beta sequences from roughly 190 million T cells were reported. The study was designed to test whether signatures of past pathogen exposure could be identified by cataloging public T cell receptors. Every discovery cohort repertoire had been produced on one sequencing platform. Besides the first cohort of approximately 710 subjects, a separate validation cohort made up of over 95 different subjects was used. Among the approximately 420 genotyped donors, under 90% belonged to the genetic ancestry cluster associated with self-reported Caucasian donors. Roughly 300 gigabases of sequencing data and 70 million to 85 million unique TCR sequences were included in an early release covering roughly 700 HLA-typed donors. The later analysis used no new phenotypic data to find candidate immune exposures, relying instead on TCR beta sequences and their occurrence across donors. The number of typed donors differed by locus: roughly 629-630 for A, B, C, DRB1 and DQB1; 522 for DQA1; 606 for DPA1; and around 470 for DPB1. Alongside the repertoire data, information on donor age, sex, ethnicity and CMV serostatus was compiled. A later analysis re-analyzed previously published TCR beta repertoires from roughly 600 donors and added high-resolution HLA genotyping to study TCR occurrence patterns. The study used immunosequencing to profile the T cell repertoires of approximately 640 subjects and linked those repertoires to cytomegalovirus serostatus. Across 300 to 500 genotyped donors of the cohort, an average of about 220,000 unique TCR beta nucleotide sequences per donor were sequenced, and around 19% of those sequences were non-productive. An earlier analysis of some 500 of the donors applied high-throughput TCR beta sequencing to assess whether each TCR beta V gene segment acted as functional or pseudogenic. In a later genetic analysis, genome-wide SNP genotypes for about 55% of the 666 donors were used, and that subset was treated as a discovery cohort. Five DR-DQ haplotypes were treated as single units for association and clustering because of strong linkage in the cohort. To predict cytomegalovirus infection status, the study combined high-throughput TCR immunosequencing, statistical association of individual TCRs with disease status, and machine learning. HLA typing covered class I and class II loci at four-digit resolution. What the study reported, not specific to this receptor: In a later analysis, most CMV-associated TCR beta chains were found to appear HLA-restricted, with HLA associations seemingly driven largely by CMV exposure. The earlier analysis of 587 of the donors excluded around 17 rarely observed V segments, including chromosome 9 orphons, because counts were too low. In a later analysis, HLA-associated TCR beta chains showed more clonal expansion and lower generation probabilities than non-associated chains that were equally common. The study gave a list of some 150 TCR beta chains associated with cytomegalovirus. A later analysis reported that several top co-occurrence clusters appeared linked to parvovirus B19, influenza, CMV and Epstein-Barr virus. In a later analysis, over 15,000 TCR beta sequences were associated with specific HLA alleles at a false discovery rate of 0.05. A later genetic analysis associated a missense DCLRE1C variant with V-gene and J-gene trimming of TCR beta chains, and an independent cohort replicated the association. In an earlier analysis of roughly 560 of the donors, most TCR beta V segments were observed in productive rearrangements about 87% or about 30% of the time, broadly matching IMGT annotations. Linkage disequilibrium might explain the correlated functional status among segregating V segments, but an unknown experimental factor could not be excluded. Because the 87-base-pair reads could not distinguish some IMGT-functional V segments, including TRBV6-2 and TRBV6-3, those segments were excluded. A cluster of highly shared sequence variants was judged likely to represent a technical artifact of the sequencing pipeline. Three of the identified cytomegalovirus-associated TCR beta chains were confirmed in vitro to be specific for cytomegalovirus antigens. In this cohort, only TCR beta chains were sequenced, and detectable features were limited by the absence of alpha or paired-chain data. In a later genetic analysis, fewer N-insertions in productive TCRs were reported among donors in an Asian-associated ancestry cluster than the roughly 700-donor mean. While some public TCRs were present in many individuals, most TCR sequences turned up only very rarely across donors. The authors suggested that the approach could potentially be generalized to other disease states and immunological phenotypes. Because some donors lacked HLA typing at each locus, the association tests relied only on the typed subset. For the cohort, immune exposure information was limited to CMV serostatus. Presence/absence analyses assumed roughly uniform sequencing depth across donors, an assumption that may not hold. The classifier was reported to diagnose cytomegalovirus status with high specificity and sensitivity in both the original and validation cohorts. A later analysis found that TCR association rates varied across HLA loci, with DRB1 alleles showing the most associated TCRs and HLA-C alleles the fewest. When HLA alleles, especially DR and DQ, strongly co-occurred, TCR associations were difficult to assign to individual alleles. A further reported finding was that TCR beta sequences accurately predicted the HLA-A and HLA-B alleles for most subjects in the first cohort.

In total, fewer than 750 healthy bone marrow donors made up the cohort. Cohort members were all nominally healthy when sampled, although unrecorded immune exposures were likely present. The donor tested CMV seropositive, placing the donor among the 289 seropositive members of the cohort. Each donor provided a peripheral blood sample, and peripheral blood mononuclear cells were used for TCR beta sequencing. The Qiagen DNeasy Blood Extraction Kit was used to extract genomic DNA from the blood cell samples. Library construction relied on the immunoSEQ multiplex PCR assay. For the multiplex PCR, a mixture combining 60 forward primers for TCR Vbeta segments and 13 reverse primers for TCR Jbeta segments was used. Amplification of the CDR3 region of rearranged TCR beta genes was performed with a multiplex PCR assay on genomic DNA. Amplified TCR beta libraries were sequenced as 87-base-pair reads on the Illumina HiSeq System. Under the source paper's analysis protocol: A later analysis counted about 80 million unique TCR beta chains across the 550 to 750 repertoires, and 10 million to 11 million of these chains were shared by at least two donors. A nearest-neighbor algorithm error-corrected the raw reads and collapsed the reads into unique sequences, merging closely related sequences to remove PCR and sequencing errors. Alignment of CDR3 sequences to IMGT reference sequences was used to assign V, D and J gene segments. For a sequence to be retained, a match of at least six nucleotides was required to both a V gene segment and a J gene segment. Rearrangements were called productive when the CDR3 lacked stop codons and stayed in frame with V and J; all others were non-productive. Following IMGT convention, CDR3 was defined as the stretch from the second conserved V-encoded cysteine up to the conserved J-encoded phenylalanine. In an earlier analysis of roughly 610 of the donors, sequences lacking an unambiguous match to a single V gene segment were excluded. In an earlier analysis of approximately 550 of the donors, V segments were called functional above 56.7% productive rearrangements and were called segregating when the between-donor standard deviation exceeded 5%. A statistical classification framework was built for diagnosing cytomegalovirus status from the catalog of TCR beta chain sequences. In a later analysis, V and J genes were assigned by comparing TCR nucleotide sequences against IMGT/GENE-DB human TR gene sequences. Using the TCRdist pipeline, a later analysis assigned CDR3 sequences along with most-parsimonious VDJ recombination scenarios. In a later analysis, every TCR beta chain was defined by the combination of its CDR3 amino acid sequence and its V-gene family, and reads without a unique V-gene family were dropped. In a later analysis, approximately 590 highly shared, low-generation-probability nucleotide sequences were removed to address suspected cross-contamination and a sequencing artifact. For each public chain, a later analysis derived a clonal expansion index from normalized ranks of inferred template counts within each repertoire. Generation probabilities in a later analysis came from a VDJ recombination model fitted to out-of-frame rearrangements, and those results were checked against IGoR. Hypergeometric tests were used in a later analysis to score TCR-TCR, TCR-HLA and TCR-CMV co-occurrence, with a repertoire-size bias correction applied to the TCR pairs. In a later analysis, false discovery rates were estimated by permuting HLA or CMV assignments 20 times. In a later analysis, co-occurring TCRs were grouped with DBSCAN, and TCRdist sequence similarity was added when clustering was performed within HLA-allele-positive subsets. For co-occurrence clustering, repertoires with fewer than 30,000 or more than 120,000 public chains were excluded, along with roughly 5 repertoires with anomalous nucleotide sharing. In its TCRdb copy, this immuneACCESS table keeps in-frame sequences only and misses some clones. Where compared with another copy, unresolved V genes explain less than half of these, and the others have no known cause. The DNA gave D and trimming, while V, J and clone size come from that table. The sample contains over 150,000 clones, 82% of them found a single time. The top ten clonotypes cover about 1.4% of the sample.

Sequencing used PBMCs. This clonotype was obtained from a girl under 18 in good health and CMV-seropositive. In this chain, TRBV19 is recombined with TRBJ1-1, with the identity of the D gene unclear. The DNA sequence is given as TGTGCCAGTAGTATAGACGGGACTGAAGCTTTCTTT. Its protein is CASSIDGTEAFF.